This T cell receptor beta chain stems from a study of cytomegalovirus exposure and HLA in healthy donors. The V gene's germline CDR1 is MNHNS and CDR2 SASEGT. The V and J ends lost 5 bases and 7 bases respectively, with 15 bases between them. The CDR3 sequence is 14 residues long. The method was immunoSEQ multiplex PCR; TCRdb's version includes in-frame clones alone and lacks a portion of them. The table includes 150,000 to 180,000 clones, 86% detected once. A word on this clone: Its antigen is unidentified.

Findings and caveats of the study: Reports showed the classifier diagnosing cytomegalovirus status with high specificity and sensitivity. The investigators catalogued some 150 TCR beta chains as cytomegalovirus-associated.

Input material: PBMCs. The chain links TRBV6-1 to TRBJ1-5; D is unclear. The TCR sequence derives from a young man in good health and CMV-seropositive. The CDR3 loop reads CASSLLTEGQPQHF. Here the CDR3 DNA reads TGTGCCAGCAGTTTACTGACGGAGGGCCAGCCCCAGCATTTT.